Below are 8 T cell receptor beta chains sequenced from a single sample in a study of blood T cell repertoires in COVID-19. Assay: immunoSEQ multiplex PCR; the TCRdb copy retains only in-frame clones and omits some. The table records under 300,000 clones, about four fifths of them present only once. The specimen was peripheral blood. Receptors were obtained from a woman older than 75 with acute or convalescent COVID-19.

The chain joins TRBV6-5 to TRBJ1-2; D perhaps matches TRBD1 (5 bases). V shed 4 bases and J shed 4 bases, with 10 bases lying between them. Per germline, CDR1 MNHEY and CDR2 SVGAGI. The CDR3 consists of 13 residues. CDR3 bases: TGTGCCAGCAGTTCCTCGGGGCTCTATGGCTACACCTTC. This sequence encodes CASSSSGLYGYTF.

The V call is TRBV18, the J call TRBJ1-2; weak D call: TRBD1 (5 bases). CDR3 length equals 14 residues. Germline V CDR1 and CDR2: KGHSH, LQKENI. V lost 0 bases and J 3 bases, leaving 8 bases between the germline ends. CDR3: CASSPPKGDYGYTF. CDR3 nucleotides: TGTGCCAGCTCACCACCGAAAGGGGACTATGGCTACACCTTC.

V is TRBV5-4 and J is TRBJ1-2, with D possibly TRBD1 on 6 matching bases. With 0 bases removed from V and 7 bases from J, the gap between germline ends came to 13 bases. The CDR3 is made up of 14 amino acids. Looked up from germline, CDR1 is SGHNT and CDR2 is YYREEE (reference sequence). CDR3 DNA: TGTGCCAGCAGCTTGGCTTTACAGGGCGGTGGCTACACCTTC. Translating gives CASSLALQGGGYTF.

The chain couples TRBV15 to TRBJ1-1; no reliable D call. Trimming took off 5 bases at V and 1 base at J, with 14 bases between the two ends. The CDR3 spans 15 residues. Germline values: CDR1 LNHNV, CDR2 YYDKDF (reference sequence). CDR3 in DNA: TGTGCCACCAGCCGACTCCGACTTGGGAACACTGAAGCTTTCTTT. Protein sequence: CATSRLRLGNTEAFF.

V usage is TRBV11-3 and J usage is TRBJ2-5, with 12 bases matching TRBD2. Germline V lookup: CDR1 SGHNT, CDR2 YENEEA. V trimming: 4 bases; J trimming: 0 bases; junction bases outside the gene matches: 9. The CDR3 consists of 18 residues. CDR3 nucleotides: TGTGCCAGCAGCTCTCGGCTAGCGGGGGGGAAAAACCAAGAGACCCAGTACTTC. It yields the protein CASSSRLAGGKNQETQYF.

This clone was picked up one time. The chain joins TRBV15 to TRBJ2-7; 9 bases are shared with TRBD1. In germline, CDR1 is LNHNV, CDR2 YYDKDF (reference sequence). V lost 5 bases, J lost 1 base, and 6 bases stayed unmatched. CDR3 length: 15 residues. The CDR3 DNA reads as TGTGCCACCAGCCGGAGGGGACAGGGATCCTACGAGCAGTACTTC. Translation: CATSRRGQGSYEQYF.

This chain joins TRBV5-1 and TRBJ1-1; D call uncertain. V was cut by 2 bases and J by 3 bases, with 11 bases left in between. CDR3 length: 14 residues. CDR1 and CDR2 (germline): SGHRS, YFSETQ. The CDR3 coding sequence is TGCGCCAGCAGCTTACAGTTTTCGGACACTGAAGCTTTCTTT. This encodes CASSLQFSDTEAFF.

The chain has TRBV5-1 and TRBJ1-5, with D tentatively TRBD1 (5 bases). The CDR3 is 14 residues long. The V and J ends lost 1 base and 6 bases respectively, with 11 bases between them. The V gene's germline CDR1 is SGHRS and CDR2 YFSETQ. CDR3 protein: CASSLQGDAQPQHF. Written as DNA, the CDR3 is TGCGCCAGCAGCTTGCAGGGTGATGCTCAGCCCCAGCATTTT.